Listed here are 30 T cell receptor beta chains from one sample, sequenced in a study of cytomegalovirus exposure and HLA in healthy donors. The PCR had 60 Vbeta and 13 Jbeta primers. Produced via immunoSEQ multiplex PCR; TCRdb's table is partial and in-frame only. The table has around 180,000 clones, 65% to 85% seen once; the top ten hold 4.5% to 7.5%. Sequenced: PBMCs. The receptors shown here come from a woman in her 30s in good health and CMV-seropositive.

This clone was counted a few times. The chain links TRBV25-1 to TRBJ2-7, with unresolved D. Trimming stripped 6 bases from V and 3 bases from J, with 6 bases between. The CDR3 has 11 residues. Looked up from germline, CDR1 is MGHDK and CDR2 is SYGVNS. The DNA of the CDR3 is TGTGCCAGCAGGTCCCTCTACGAGCAGTACTTC. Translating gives CASRSLYEQYF.

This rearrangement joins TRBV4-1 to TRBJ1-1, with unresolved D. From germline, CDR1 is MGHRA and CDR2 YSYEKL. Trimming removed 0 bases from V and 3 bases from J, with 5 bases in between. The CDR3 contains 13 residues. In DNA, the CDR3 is TGCGCCAGCAGCCAAGAACTTGACACTGAAGCTTTCTTT. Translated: CASSQELDTEAFF.

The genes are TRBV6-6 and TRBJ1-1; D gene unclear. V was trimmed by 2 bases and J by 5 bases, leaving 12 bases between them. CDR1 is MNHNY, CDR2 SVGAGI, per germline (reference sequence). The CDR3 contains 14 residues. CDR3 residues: CASSYAGGQTEAFF. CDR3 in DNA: TGTGCCAGCAGTTACGCTGGAGGGCAGACTGAAGCTTTCTTT.

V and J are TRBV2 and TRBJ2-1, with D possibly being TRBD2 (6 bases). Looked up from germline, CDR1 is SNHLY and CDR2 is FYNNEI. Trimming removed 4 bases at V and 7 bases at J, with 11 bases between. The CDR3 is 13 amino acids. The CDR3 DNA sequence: TGTGCCAGCAGTGGGGACTTCCAAAATGAGCAGTTCTTC. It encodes CASSGDFQNEQFF.

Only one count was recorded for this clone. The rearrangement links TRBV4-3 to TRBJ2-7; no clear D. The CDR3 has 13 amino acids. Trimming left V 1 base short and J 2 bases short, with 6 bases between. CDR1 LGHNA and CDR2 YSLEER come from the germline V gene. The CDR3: CASSQAPAYEQYF. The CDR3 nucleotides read TGCGCCAGCAGCCAAGCCCCTGCCTACGAGCAGTACTTC.

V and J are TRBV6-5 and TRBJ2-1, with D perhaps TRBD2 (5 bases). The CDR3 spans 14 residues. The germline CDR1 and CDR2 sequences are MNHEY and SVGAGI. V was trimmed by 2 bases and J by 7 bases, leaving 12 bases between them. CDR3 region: CASSYLAWSNEQFF. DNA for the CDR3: TGTGCCAGCAGTTACCTAGCCTGGTCAAATGAGCAGTTCTTC.

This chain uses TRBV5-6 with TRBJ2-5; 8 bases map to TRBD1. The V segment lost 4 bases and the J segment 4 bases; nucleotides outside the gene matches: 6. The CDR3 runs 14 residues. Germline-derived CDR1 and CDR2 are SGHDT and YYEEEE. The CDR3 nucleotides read TGTGCCAGCAGCCCAGGGGGCTACGGAGAGACCCAGTACTTC. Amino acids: CASSPGGYGETQYF.

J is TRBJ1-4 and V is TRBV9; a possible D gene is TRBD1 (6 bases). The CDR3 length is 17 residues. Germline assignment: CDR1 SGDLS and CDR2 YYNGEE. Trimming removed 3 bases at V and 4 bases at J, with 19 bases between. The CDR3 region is CASSAQSGHRSNEKLFF. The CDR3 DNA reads TGTGCCAGCAGCGCCCAATCGGGACACAGAAGTAATGAAAAACTGTTTTTT. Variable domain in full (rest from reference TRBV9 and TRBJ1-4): DSGVTQTPKHLITATGQRVTLRCSPRSGDLSVYWYQQSLDQGLQFLIQYYNGEERAKGNILERFSAQQFPDLHSELNLSSLELGDSALYFCASSAQSGHRSNEKLFFGSGTQLSVL.

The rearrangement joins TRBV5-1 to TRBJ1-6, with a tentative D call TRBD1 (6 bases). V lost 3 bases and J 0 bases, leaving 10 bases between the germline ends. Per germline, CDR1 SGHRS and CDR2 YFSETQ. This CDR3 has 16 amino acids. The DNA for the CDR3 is TGCGCCAGCAGCTCGGAGGACAGCTCCTATAATTCACCCCTCCACTTT. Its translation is CASSSEDSSYNSPLHF.

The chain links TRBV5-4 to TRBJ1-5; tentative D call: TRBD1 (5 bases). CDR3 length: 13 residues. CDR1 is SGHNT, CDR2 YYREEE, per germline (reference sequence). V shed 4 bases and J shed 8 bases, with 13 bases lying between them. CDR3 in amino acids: CASSPGGLEPQHF. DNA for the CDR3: TGTGCCAGCAGCCCGGGGGGTCTCGAGCCCCAGCATTTT.

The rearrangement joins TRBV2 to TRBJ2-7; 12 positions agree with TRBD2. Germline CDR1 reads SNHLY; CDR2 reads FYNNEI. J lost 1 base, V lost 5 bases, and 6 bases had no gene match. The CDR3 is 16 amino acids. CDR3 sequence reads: CASSPGLAGGSYEQYF. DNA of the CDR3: TGTGCCAGCAGTCCGGGACTAGCGGGTGGGTCCTACGAGCAGTACTTC.

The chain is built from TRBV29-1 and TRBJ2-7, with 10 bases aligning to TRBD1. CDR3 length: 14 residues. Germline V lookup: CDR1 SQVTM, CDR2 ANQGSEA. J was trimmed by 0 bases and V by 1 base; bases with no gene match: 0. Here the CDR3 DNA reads TGCAGCGTTGAAGGGGACAGGGGCTCCTACGAGCAGTACTTC. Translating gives CSVEGDRGSYEQYF.

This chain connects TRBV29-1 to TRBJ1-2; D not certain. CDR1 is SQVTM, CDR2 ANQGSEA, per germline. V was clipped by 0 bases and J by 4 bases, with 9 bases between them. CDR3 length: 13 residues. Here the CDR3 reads CSVEDRRAYGYTF. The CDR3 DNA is TGCAGCGTTGAAGATAGGCGGGCCTATGGCTACACCTTC. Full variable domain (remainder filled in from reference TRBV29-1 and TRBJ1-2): SAVISQKPSRDICQRGTSLTIQCQVDSQVTMMFWYRQQPGQSLTLIATANQGSEATYESGFVIDKFPISRPNLTFSTLTVSNMSPEDSSIYLCSVEDRRAYGYTFGSGTRLTVV.

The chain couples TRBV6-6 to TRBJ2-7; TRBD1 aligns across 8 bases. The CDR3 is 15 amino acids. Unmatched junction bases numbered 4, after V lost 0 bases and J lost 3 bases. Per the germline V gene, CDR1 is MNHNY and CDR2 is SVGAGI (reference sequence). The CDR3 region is CASSYSRTGGYEQYF. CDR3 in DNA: TGTGCCAGCAGTTACTCGAGAACAGGGGGCTACGAGCAGTACTTC.

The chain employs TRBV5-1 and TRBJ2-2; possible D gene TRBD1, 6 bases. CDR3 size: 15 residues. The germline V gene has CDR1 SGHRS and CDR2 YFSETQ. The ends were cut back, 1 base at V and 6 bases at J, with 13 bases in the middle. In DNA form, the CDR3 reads TGCGCCAGCAGCTTGAAGGGGGTCGGGGCCGGGGAGCTGTTTTTT. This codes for CASSLKGVGAGELFF.

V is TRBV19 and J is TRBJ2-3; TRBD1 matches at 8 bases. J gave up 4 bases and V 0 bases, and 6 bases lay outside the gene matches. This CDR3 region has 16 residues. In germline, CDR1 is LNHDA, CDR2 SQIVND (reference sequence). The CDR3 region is CASSIDLNRGSDTQYF. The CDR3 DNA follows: TGTGCCAGTAGTATAGATTTGAACAGGGGGTCAGATACGCAGTATTTT.

The CDR3 DNA is TGTGCCAGCAGTCCAAACTATGGCTACACCTTC. Translation: CASSPNYGYTF. The rearrangement links TRBV28 to TRBJ1-2; D call uncertain. In germline, CDR1 is MDHEN, CDR2 SYDVKM. CDR3 length: 11 amino acids. V dropped 5 bases and J dropped 2 bases, with 3 bases sitting between them.

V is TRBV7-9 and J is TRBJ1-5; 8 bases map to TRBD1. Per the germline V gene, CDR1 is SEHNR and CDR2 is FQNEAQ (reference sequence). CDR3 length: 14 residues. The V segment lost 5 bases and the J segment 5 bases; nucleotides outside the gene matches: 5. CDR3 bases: TGTGCCAGCAGCACAGGGGGACCCCATCAGCCCCAGCATTTT. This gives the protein CASSTGGPHQPQHF.

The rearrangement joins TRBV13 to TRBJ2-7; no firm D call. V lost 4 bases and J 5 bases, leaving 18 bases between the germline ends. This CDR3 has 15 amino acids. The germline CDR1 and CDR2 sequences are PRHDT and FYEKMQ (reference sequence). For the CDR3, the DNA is TGTGCCAGCAGCTCCCGGTTACTATTAGGCGACGAGCAGTACTTC. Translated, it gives CASSSRLLLGDEQYF. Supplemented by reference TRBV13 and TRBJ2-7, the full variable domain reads AAGVIQSPRHLIKEKRETATLKCYPIPRHDTVYWYQQGPGQDPQFLISFYEKMQSDKGSIPDRFSAQQFSDYHSELNMSSLELGDSALYFCASSSRLLLGDEQYFGPGTRLTVT.

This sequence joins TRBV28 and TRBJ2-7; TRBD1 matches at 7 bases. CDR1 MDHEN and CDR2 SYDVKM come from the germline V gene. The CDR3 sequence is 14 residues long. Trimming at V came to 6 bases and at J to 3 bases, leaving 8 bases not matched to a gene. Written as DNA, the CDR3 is TGTGCCAGCAGCCCACAGGGGAAGCTCTACGAGCAGTACTTC. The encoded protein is CASSPQGKLYEQYF.

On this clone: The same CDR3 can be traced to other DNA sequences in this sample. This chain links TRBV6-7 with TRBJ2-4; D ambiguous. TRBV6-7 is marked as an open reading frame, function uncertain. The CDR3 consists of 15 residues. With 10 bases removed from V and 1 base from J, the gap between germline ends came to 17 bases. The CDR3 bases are TGTGCCAACACGCACGTTACCCTGGCCAAAAACATTCAGTACTTC. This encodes CANTHVTLAKNIQYF.

The CDR3 sequence is CASSQDQGAAGYTF. The DNA for the CDR3 is TGCGCCAGCAGCCAAGATCAGGGGGCCGCTGGCTACACCTTC. The chain combines TRBV4-3 with TRBJ1-2; 8 nucleotides match TRBD1. CDR1 LGHNA and CDR2 YSLEER come from the germline V gene. CDR3 length: 14 amino acids. V shed 0 bases, J shed 7 bases, and the junction held 4 bases outside the gene matches.

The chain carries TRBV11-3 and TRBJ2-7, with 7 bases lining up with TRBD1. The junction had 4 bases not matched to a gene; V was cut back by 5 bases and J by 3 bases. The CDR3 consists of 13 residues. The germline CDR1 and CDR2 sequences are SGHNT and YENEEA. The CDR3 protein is CASSHAGGYEQYF. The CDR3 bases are TGTGCCAGCAGCCATGCAGGGGGCTACGAGCAGTACTTC. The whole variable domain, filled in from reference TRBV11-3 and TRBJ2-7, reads EAGVVQSPRYKIIEKKQPVAFWCNPISGHNTLYWYLQNLGQGPELLIRYENEEAVDDSQLPKDRFSAERLKGVDSTLKIQPAELGDSAVYLCASSHAGGYEQYFGPGTRLTVT.

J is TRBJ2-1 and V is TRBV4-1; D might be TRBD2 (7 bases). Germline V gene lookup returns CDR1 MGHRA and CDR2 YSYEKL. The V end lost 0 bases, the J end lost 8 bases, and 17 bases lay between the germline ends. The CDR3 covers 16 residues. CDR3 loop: CASSQDLTAGGHEQFF. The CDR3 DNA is TGCGCCAGCAGCCAAGATCTCACAGCCGGGGGGCATGAGCAGTTCTTC.

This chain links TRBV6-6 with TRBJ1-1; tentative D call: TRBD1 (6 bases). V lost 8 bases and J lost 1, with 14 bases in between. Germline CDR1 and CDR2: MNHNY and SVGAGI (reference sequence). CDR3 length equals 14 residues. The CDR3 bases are TGTGCCAGCCCCGCTCGAGGGGGGAACACTGAAGCTTTCTTT. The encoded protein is CASPARGGNTEAFF.

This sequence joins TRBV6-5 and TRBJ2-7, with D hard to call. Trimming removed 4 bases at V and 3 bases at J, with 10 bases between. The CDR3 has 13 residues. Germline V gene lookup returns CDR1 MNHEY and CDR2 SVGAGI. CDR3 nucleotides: TGTGCCAGCAGTTTAACAGAGAACTACGAGCAGTACTTC. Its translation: CASSLTENYEQYF.

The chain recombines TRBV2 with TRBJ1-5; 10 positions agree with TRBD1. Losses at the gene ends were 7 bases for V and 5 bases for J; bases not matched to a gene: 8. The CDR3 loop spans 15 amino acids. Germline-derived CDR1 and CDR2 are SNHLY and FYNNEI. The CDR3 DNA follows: TGTGCCAGCACCACGACAGGGGGCACGTATCAGCCCCAGCATTTT. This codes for CASTTTGGTYQPQHF.

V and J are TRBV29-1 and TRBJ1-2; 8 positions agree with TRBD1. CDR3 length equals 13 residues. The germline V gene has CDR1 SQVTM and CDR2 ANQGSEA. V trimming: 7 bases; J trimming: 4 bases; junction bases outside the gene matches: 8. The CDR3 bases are TGCAGCGCGGATGCGACAGGGGCCTATGGCTACACCTTC. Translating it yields CSADATGAYGYTF.

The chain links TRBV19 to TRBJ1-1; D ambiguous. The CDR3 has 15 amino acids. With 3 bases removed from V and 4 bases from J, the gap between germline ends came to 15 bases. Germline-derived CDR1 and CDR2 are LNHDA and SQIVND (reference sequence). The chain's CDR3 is CASSILTGGATEAFF. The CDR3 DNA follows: TGTGCCAGTAGTATCTTAACCGGAGGAGCCACTGAAGCTTTCTTT.

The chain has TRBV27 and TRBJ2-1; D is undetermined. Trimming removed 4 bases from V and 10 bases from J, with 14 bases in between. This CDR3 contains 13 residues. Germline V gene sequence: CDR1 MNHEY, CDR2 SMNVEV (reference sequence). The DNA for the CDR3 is TGTGCCAGCAGTTCCCCCCAGAGGTGGGAGCAGTTCTTC. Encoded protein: CASSSPQRWEQFF.